This record covers a single T cell receptor (beta chain). Its antigen is currently unknown. This record belongs to a study of cytomegalovirus exposure and HLA in healthy donors. V lost 6 bases and J lost 0; bases outside the gene matches: 12. The germline gives CDR1 KGHSH, CDR2 LQKENI. The CDR3 has 19 residues. Study-level points and caveats: A highly shared variant cluster was judged a likely technical artifact. The majority of TCR sequences were rare, yet some public TCRs appeared in many donors.

PCR involved 60 Vbeta and 13 Jbeta primers. Libraries were prepared by immunoSEQ multiplex PCR; TCRdb keeps only in-frame clonotypes and omits some of them. The top ten clones hold 1.7% of a sample with 150,000 to 200,000 clones, about four fifths of them seen once. The sequencing input was PBMCs. The origin of this receptor is a woman aged 18-35 years in good health and CMV-seronegative. The genes are TRBV18 and TRBJ2-6; 9 bases map to TRBD1. CDR3 sequence: CASSPTPGQGLSGANVLTF. The CDR3 DNA reads as TGTGCCAGCTCGCCGACCCCGGGACAGGGCCTCTCTGGGGCCAACGTCCTGACTTTC.